The entry below describes one T cell receptor beta chain. Methods used by the authors: Amplified reference gene primers provided the basis for estimating nucleated cell counts. Produced via immunoSEQ multiplex PCR; TCRdb's table is partial and in-frame only. V, J and clone size reflect that table, while D and trimming were determined from the DNA. The data show roughly 160,000 clones, with 84% seen just once and approximately 2.6% held by the top ten. This CDR3 contains 15 residues. With 3 bases clipped from V and 2 bases from J, the junction kept 1 base outside the gene matches. Germline CDR1 LNHNV, CDR2 YYDKDF (reference sequence). This record comes from a study of blood T cell repertoires in COVID-19. The overall study: Specimens from acute and convalescent COVID-19 originated in the United States, Italy and Spain. T cells, B-cell-depleted T cells, or PBMCs supplied cDNA or gDNA.

Seattle patients were enrolled while actively infected and followed longitudinally. This clonotype originated in a woman older than 75 with COVID-19, enrolled during active disease. Sequenced material: peripheral blood. The J gene is TRBJ1-6, the V gene TRBV15, with TRBD1 matching 7 bases. CDR3 protein: CATSRGTAYNSPLHF. As DNA, the CDR3 is TGTGCCACCAGCAGGGGGACAGCCTATAATTCACCCCTCCACTTT.